This T cell receptor beta chain is from a study of immune cell composition in non-small cell lung cancer. Points from the study as a whole: Shared sequences between tumour-reactive and dominant in vivo clones were not proven. Tumour-associated clones >0.5% occurred in roughly 30% of adenocarcinomas, over 60% of squamous. Lung adenocarcinomas had lower top 10 clone scores and clonality than squamous tumours.

V was clipped by 4 bases and J by 2 bases; unmatched bases: 10. This CDR3 region has 16 residues. Germline V lookup: CDR1 SGDLS, CDR2 YYNGEE. Profiling relied on immunoSEQ multiplex PCR, and the TCRdb table lists in-frame clones only, not all of them. Among about 14,000 clones listed, roughly 73% were seen once. As regards this clone: Its antigen is as yet unknown.

The chain has TRBV9 and TRBJ2-5, with TRBD1 matching over 8 bases. Sequencing was performed on lung tumor tissue. This TCR derives from a human donor with non-small cell lung cancer. CDR3 amino acids: CASSSRGQAGQETQYF. DNA for the CDR3: TGTGCCAGCAGCTCCCGGGGACAGGCGGGACAAGAGACCCAGTACTTC.